The 29 T cell receptor beta chains listed next were all sequenced from one sample in a study of neoadjuvant nivolumab and ipilimumab in lung cancer (TCRdb year 2020). The meaning of the sample's time point label: pretherapy, before neoadjuvant immune checkpoint inhibitors. Library construction relied on the immunoSEQ multiplex PCR assay. The table comes from immuneACCESS by way of TCRdb, which keeps in-frame sequences with V and J called. Part of the clones is missing from these tables; in studies checked, under half for an unresolved V gene and the rest for unknown reasons. Here the sample has tens of thousands of clones; roughly 89% occur a single time. The ten largest clones capture approximately 3.3% of the sample. Sample: peripheral blood, taken before neoadjuvant nivolumab, alone or with ipilimumab. The origin of the receptors is an adult with non-small cell lung cancer.

This chain links TRBV5-1 with TRBJ2-1; 10 bases map to TRBD2. V shed 0 bases and J 7 bases; nucleotides not matched to a gene: 7. Germline CDR1 is SGHRS and CDR2 is YFSETQ. The CDR3 totals 16 residues. In nucleotides, the CDR3 is TGCGCCAGCAGCTTGGCCCCGGGACTAGCGAAGAATGAGCAGTTCTTC. Translation gives CASSLAPGLAKNEQFF.

The chain recombines TRBV5-1 with TRBJ2-5, with 9 bases identical to TRBD2. The CDR3 is made up of 16 amino acids. V gave up 3 bases and J gave up 1 base; unmatched junction bases: 7. The V gene's germline CDR1 is SGHRS and CDR2 YFSETQ. Here the CDR3 DNA reads TGCGCCAGCAGCTCCGGACTAGCGTTTTCCCAAGAGACCCAGTACTTC. It specifies CASSSGLAFSQETQYF. The full variable domain, its missing parts supplied by reference TRBV5-1 and TRBJ2-5, is KAGVTQTPRYLIKTRGQQVTLSCSPISGHRSVSWYQQTPGQGLQFLFEYFSETQRNKGNFPGRFSGRQFSNSRSEMNVSTLELGDSALYLCASSSGLAFSQETQYFGPGTRLLVL.

The genes are TRBV5-1 and TRBJ2-6; 8 bases match TRBD2. Trimming took 0 bases from V and 1 from J; bases not matched to a gene: 6. Per the germline V gene, CDR1 is SGHRS and CDR2 is YFSETQ. This CDR3 has 18 residues. CDR3 coding DNA: TGCGCCAGCAGCTTGGTTTACGGGGGGGGATCTGGGGCCAACGTCCTGACTTTC. As protein: CASSLVYGGGSGANVLTF. The full variable domain, with the rest looked up from reference TRBV5-1 and TRBJ2-6, is KAGVTQTPRYLIKTRGQQVTLSCSPISGHRSVSWYQQTPGQGLQFLFEYFSETQRNKGNFPGRFSGRQFSNSRSEMNVSTLELGDSALYLCASSLVYGGGSGANVLTFGAGSRLTVL.

The chain is built from TRBV7-2 and TRBJ1-4; 8 positions match TRBD1. The germline gives CDR1 SGHTA, CDR2 FQGNSA. Germline trimming cut 8 bases from V and 8 bases from J; bases unmatched to any gene: 13. This CDR3 has 15 residues. CDR3 bases: TGTGCCAGCGGCTGGAAGACAGGGGTAAACGAAAAACTGTTTTTT. It specifies CASGWKTGVNEKLFF.

The CDR3 DNA reads TGTGCCAGTAGTATAGCCAGGGAGCCCCAAGAGACCCAGTACTTC. This codes for CASSIAREPQETQYF. The genes are TRBV19 and TRBJ2-5; D might be TRBD1 or TRBD2, each matching 5 bases. The CDR3 contains 15 residues. V was clipped by 1 base and J by 1 base, with 10 bases between them. Per germline, CDR1 LNHDA and CDR2 SQIVND (reference sequence).

The chain carries TRBV4-1 and TRBJ1-1, with D hard to call. V dropped 2 bases and J dropped 2 bases, with 9 bases sitting between them. The CDR3 has 14 residues. CDR1 is MGHRA, CDR2 YSYEKL, per germline. This CDR3 is CASSQFIPNTEAFF. The CDR3 nucleotides are TGCGCCAGCAGCCAATTTATCCCCAACACTGAAGCTTTCTTT.

This sequence joins TRBV29-1 and TRBJ2-1; D gene uncertain. Looked up from germline, CDR1 is SQVTM and CDR2 is ANQGSEA. The V end was cut by 1 base, the J end by 4 bases, with 5 bases between. The length of the CDR3 is 12 residues. The CDR3 loop is CSVEGQYNEQFF. The DNA for the CDR3 is TGCAGCGTTGAAGGGCAGTACAATGAGCAGTTCTTC.

The rearrangement joins TRBV7-2 to TRBJ2-5; no firm D call. The CDR3 length is 15 residues. CDR1 is SGHTA, CDR2 FQGNSA, per germline. The ends were cut back, 3 bases at V and 3 bases at J, with 14 bases in the middle. The CDR3 loop reads CASSFFETREETQYF. As DNA, the CDR3 is TGTGCCAGCAGCTTTTTTGAAACACGCGAAGAGACCCAGTACTTC. The full variable domain, its missing parts supplied by reference TRBV7-2 and TRBJ2-5, is GAGVSQSPSNKVTEKGKDVELRCDPISGHTALYWYRQSLGQGLEFLIYFQGNSAPDKSGLPSDRFSAERTGGSVSTLTIQRTQQEDSAVYLCASSFFETREETQYFGPGTRLLVL.

V is TRBV6-5 and J is TRBJ2-3, with TRBD2 identical over 9 bases. CDR3 length: 16 amino acids. Per germline, CDR1 MNHEY and CDR2 SVGAGI. V shed 3 bases and J 5 bases; nucleotides not matched to a gene: 9. Here the CDR3 reads CASSYGAGGRVDTQYF. The CDR3 DNA follows: TGTGCCAGCAGTTATGGGGCGGGAGGGCGTGTAGATACGCAGTATTTT.

The chain joins TRBV9 to TRBJ2-1; D may be TRBD2 (6 bases). CDR1 is SGDLS, CDR2 YYNGEE, per germline. This CDR3 has 18 amino acids. V lost 0 bases and J lost 0, with 16 bases in between. The CDR3 coding sequence is TGTGCCAGCAGCGTAGGAGCCTCTAGCGCCTACTCCTACAATGAGCAGTTCTTC. It yields the protein CASSVGASSAYSYNEQFF.

This clone came up once. The V and J genes are TRBV7-9 and TRBJ2-2; 7 nucleotides align to TRBD2. Germline CDR1 SEHNR, CDR2 FQNEAQ (reference sequence). The CDR3 sequence is 16 residues long. The V segment lost 0 bases and the J segment 4 bases; nucleotides outside the gene matches: 5. For the CDR3, the DNA is TGTGCCAGCAGCTTAGCGATTAGCGGGCGCACCGGGGAGCTGTTTTTT. This sequence encodes CASSLAISGRTGELFF.

The chain carries TRBV7-9 and TRBJ2-7; tentatively, D is TRBD2 (5 bases). CDR1 is SEHNR, CDR2 FQNEAQ, per germline (reference sequence). V was trimmed by 5 bases and J by 4 bases, leaving 12 bases between them. The CDR3 covers 13 residues. The CDR3 nucleotides are TGTGCCAGCAGCCGAGCGGACGGATACGAGCAGTACTTC. It yields the protein CASSRADGYEQYF.

Turning to this clone: No DNA is shown, since the ends of the CDR3 on it are uncertain; the CDR3 is the one TCRdb lists. CDR3 residues: CAWSVLFGEGYTF. The chain is built from TRBV30 and TRBJ1-2. The germline CDR1 and CDR2 sequences are GTSNPN and SVGIG (reference sequence). The CDR3 spans 13 amino acids, including both terminal residues.

The genes are TRBV7-8 and TRBJ1-2; TRBD1 aligns across 8 bases. The CDR3 runs to 14 residues. Per the germline V gene, CDR1 is SGHVS and CDR2 is FQNEAQ. V shed 4 bases and J 6 bases; nucleotides not matched to a gene: 7. In DNA, the CDR3 is TGTGCCAGCAGCTCTACGGACAGGGTGAATGGCTACACCTTC. Protein product: CASSSTDRVNGYTF.

With regard to this clone: Additional DNA sequences in this sample encode the identical CDR3. This chain uses TRBV11-1 with TRBJ2-3; D call uncertain. The CDR3 is made up of 15 amino acids. V was clipped by 9 bases and J by 2 bases, with 18 bases between them. Germline CDR1 is SGHAT and CDR2 is FQDESV (reference sequence). CDR3 sequence: CASSLRRGDTDTQYF. Written as DNA, the CDR3 is TGTGCCAGTAGCCTCAGGCGTGGGGACACAGATACGCAGTATTTT.

The chain combines TRBV7-9 with TRBJ1-1, with a weak D call TRBD1 (5 bases). Trimming left V 2 bases short and J 3 bases short, with 16 bases between. The CDR3 has 16 residues. The germline V gene has CDR1 SEHNR and CDR2 FQNEAQ (reference sequence). This chain's CDR3 is CASSLTAGLSDTEAFF. CDR3 DNA sequence: TGTGCCAGCAGCTTAACTGCGGGACTTTCTGACACTGAAGCTTTCTTT.

V usage is TRBV6-6 and J usage is TRBJ2-3; 7 nucleotides match TRBD2. J lost 0 bases, V lost 9 bases, and 6 bases had no gene match. The CDR3 totals 14 residues. Germline V gene sequence: CDR1 MNHNY, CDR2 SVGAGI (reference sequence). The CDR3 DNA is TGTGCCAGTCGCCCAGCGGGGAGCACAGATACGCAGTATTTT. Its protein product is CASRPAGSTDTQYF.

This chain joins TRBV6-1 and TRBJ1-2, with 7 bases identical to TRBD1. Germline CDR1 and CDR2: MNHNS and SASEGT. The V gene end was trimmed by 10 bases and the J gene end by 4 bases; junction bases not matched to a gene: 6. This CDR3 is 12 amino acids long. The CDR3 sequence is CATLDRIYGYTF. The DNA of the CDR3 is TGTGCCACCTTGGACAGGATCTATGGCTACACCTTC.

This chain links TRBV28 with TRBJ2-7; D is uncertain. CDR3 length: 15 residues. The V end was cut by 6 bases, the J end by 2 bases, with 17 bases between. Germline CDR1 MDHEN, CDR2 SYDVKM. The CDR3 bases are TGTGCCAGCAGCTTTACCAGACTCCTAACCTACGAGCAGTACTTC. Its protein is CASSFTRLLTYEQYF.

V usage is TRBV18 and J usage is TRBJ2-1, with 7 positions matching TRBD2. The CDR3 runs 21 residues. Trimming removed 3 bases from V and 3 bases from J; junction bases left unmatched: 23. Germline lookup yields CDR1 KGHSH and CDR2 LQKENI. CDR3: CASSPFARTRASGRIYNEQFF. CDR3 in DNA: TGTGCCAGCTCACCTTTTGCGAGGACTAGAGCTTCCGGAAGAATCTACAATGAGCAGTTCTTC.

This clone has only one observation. This rearrangement joins TRBV2 to TRBJ1-3, with unresolved D. CDR3 length equals 15 residues. Germline CDR1 reads SNHLY; CDR2 reads FYNNEI. V was pared by 2 bases and J by 0 bases, with 8 bases between. This CDR3 reads CASSEIRHSGNTIYF. The CDR3, as DNA: TGTGCCAGCAGTGAAATCCGTCACTCTGGAAACACCATATATTTT.

The chain uses TRBV11-2 and TRBJ1-1, with D possibly TRBD1 on 5 matching bases. The CDR3 loop spans 14 amino acids. Germline lookup yields CDR1 SGHAT and CDR2 FQNNGV. The V end was cut by 8 bases, the J end by 0 bases, with 13 bases between. In DNA, the CDR3 is TGTGCCAGCGGGTTAGACAGATTGAACACTGAAGCTTTCTTT. Amino acid sequence: CASGLDRLNTEAFF.

This clone was picked up one time. The gene calls are TRBV9 and TRBJ1-4; D is possibly TRBD1 (6 bases). The CDR3 has 14 amino acids. V was clipped by 3 bases and J by 4 bases, with 10 bases between them. Germline CDR1 and CDR2: SGDLS and YYNGEE. The CDR3 loop is CASSAGGGNEKLFF. The CDR3 region has the DNA TGTGCCAGCAGCGCGGGGGGCGGTAATGAAAAACTGTTTTTT.

The chain joins TRBV5-1 to TRBJ2-1; D call uncertain. Germline values: CDR1 SGHRS, CDR2 YFSETQ. Deletions cut 0 bases from V and 4 bases from J, with 5 bases between. The CDR3 length is 13 residues. This chain's CDR3 is CASSLGQYNEQFF. In DNA, the CDR3 is TGCGCCAGCAGCTTGGGACAATACAATGAGCAGTTCTTC.

The rearrangement joins TRBV30 to TRBJ2-3; D gene ambiguous. V was trimmed by 1 base and J by 4 bases, leaving 9 bases between them. This CDR3 has 13 residues. Germline CDR1 and CDR2: GTSNPN and SVGIG (reference sequence). The CDR3 nucleotides read TGTGCCTGGAGTGGAACGGGCGCAGATACGCAGTATTTT. Amino acids: CAWSGTGADTQYF.

This clone appeared once. The rearrangement uses TRBV5-1 and TRBJ2-1; D perhaps matches TRBD2 (6 bases). Germline V CDR1 and CDR2: SGHRS, YFSETQ. The CDR3 has 14 amino acids. Trimming took off 5 bases at V and 10 bases at J, with 19 bases between the two ends. The CDR3 region is CASSRLDPIGEQFF. The CDR3 bases are TGCGCCAGCAGTCGACTAGACCCCATAGGGGAGCAGTTCTTC.

The rearrangement uses TRBV7-8 and TRBJ1-1; 10 bases align to TRBD1. Trimming took 2 bases from V and 7 from J; bases not matched to a gene: 4. CDR1 is SGHVS, CDR2 FQNEAQ, per germline. The CDR3 loop spans 14 amino acids. CDR3 amino acids: CASSLPGQGIEAFF. Written as DNA, the CDR3 is TGTGCCAGCAGCTTACCGGGACAGGGGATTGAAGCTTTCTTT.

The J gene is TRBJ1-5, the V gene TRBV15, with D tentatively TRBD1 (5 bases). The V gene lost 0 bases and the J gene lost 6 bases, with 6 bases spanning the gap. The CDR3 has 13 residues. The V gene's germline CDR1 is LNHNV and CDR2 YYDKDF (reference sequence). The CDR3 DNA sequence: TGTGCCACCAGCAGAGATGGGGGTCAGCCCCAGCATTTT. Protein: CATSRDGGQPQHF. Drawing the rest from reference TRBV15 and TRBJ1-5, the complete variable domain is DAMVIQNPRYQVTQFGKPVTLSCSQTLNHNVMYWYQQKSSQAPKLLFHYYDKDFNNEADTPDNFQSRRPNTSFCFLDIRSPGLGDTAMYLCATSRDGGQPQHFGDGTRLSIL.

The chain is built from TRBV10-1 and TRBJ1-1; D call uncertain. Germline loops: CDR1 WNHNN, CDR2 SYGVQD (reference sequence). V was pared by 0 bases and J by 1 base, with 6 bases between. This CDR3 comprises 14 residues. The CDR3 sequence is CASSESGWNTEAFF. In DNA, the CDR3 is TGCGCCAGCAGTGAGTCAGGGTGGAACACTGAAGCTTTCTTT.